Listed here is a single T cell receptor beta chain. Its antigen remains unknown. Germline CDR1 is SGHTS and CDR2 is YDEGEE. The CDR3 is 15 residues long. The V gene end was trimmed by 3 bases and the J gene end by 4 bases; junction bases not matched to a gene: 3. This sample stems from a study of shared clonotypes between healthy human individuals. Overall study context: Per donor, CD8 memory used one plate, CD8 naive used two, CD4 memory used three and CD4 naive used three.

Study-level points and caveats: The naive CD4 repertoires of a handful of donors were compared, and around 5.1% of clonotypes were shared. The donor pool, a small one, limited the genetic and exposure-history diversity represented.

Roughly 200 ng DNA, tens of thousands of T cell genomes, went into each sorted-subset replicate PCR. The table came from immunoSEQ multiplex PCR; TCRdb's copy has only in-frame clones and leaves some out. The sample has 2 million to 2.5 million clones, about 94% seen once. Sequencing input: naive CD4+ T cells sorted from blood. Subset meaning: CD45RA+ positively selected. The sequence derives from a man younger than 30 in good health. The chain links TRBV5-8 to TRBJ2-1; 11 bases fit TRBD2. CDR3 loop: CASSWGLAEYNEQFF. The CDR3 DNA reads TGTGCCAGCAGCTGGGGACTAGCGGAGTACAATGAGCAGTTCTTC.